This entry is about one T cell receptor beta chain. Antigen: not known. The CDR3 loop spans 18 amino acids. The germline V gene has CDR1 KGHDR and CDR2 SFDVKD. The junction had 9 bases not matched to a gene; V was cut back by 1 base and J by 3 bases. This specimen belongs to a study of blood T cells in healthy people across ages. Next came a second PCR, run for about 7 to 11 cycles, which used a sample-barcoded 5' primer along with a J-beta primer mix. TCRdb passed the 5' RACE reads through MiXCR, listing each CDR3 protein once. The sample comprises roughly 730,000 distinct CDR3 sequences, more than 50% of which are singletons, and 20% to 30% rests with the top ten. Study results and limitations: Versus aged donors, long-lived donors had higher diversity and more naive CD4+ cells.

The rearrangement uses TRBV24-1 and TRBJ2-1; 9 nucleotides agree with TRBD1. This sequence originates from a man aged 40-49 years in good health. Specimen: blood. CDR3 amino acids: CATSDLGEPGQGYNEQFF. DNA of the CDR3: TGTGCCACCAGTGATTTAGGGGAGCCGGGACAGGGCTACAATGAGCAGTTCTTC.